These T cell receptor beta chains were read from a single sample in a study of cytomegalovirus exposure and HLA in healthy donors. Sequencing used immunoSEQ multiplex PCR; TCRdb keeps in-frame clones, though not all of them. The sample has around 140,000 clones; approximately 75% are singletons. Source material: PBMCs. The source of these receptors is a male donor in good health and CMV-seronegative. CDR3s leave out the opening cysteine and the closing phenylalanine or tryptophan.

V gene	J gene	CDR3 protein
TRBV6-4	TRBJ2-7	ASSEGGGAPYEQY
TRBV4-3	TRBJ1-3	ASSQDIRDSHSGNTIY
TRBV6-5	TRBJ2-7	ASSYRPSGVYEQY
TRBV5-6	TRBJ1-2	ASSLNRGQGGYT
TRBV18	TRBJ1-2	ASSPGTGNYGYT
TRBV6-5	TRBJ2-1	ASSLLQGNEQF
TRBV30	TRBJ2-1	AWSQQGINEQF
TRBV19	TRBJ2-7	ASSLGTEYEQY
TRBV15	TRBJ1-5	ATQVGTYGGNQPQH
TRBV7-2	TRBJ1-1	ASRQRRGNTEAF
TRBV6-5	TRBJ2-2	ASSYGQTNTGELF
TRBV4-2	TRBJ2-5	ASSPPRAGKGDQETQY
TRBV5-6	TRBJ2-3	ASSFIRGAKDTQY
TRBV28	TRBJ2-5	ASSFTSGGGETQY
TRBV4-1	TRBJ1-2	ASSQEGSSYGYT
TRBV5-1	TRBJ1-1	ASSLGRQNTEAF